This TCR beta chain was recorded in a study of blood T cell repertoires in COVID-19 (TCRdb year 2020). General notes on the study: Collaborator samples came from the United States, Italy and Spain and covered acute and convalescent phases of COVID-19. The repertoires were released in a freely available public database meant as a resource for research on the immune response to SARS-CoV-2. Samples came from the ongoing ImmuneRACE study (first 160 participants) plus 1,254 subjects from 6 global collaborators. The sample metadata nearly always contained a de-identified subject ID, COVID-19 status, age in years and sex. The dataset comprised deeply sampled blood TCRbeta repertoires from subjects exposed to, actively infected with, or recovered from COVID-19. The prospective study material was composed of cDNA or gDNA derived from T cells, B-cell-depleted T cells, or PBMCs. Where available, HLA class I and class II types were taken from metadata supplied by the sample provider and were not determined by assay-based typing. The investigation overall reported the following: Clinical and demographic metadata were provided uncurated, with the amount varying by source and participant.

Of note for this clone: Its cognate antigen has yet to be identified. It has no much larger one-base neighbor in the sample; base qualities were not kept.

The immunoSEQ Assay, a bias-controlled multiplex PCR, was used to amplify TCRbeta CDR3 regions from genomic DNA. Per the source publication's procedure: Nucleated cell counts per sample were estimated from amplification of reference gene primers within the assay. To quantify the absolute abundance of each unique TCRbeta CDR3 rearrangement, sequence reads were collapsed and filtered. For each sample, productive Simpson clonality was calculated as the square root of Simpson's diversity index across productive rearrangements. The immuneACCESS repertoire file appears here via TCRdb, limited to in-frame rearrangements. These files lack a portion of the clones; in checked studies, under half of the deficit traces to unresolved V genes, and the cause of the others is not known. V, J and clone size reflect that table, while D and trimming were determined from the DNA. The sample table holds fewer than 110,000 clones, of which 88% were seen once. The ten largest make up approximately 6.8% of the sample.

CDR1 and CDR2 are read off the germline V gene (reference sequence) as LNHDA and SQIVND. The CDR3 spans 16 residues, from the cysteine through the phenylalanine. The kept DNA is CDR3 alone, 48 bases in frame from the first base. Trimming takes 5 bases from V and 8 bases from J, and the germline ends sit 19 bases apart. Collaborating institutions collected whole blood in K2EDTA tubes following their own protocols. Collaborator samples were shipped for TCRbeta analysis as frozen whole blood, isolated PBMCs, or DNA extracted from either sample type. The source is a man in his forties or fifties with active or convalescent COVID-19. The rearrangement combines TRBV19 with TRBJ1-6; the D gene remains uncertain. Sample: peripheral blood. The CDR3 is CASSPETEKVDSPLHF. The DNA is as follows: TGTGCCAGTAGTCCCGAGACTGAAAAGGTGGATTCACCCCTCCACTTT.